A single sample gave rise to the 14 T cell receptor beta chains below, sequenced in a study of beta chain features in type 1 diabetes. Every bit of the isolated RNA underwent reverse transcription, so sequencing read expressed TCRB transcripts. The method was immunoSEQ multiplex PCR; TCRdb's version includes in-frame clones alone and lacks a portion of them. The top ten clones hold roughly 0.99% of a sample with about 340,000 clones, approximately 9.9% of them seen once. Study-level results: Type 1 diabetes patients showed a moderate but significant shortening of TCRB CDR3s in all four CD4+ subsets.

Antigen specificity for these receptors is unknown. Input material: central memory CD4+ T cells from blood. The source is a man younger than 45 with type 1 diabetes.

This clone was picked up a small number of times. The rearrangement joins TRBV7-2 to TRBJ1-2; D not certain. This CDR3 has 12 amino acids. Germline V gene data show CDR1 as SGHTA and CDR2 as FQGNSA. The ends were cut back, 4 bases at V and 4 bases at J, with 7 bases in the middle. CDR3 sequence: CASSSSSYGYTF. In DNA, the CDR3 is TGTGCCAGCAGCTCTAGCTCCTATGGCTACACCTTC.

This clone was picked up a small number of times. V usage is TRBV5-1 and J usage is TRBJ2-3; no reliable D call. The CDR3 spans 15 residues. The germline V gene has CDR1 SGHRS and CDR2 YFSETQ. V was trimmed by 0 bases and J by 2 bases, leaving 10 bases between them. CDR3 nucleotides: TGCGCCAGCAGCTTGGGAGAACCGTTCACAGATACGCAGTATTTT. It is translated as CASSLGEPFTDTQYF.

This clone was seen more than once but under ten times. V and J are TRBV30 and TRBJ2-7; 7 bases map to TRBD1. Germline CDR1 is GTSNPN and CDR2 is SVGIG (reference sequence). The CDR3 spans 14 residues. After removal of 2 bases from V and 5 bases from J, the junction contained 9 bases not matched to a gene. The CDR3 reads CAWSHGQGDDEQYF. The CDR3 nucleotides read TGTGCCTGGAGTCATGGCCAGGGGGACGACGAGCAGTACTTC. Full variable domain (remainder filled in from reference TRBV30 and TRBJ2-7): SQTIHQWPATLVQPVGSPLSLECTVEGTSNPNLYWYRQAAGRGLQLLFYSVGIGQISSEVPQNLSASRPQDRQFILSSKKLLLSDSGFYLCAWSHGQGDDEQYFGPGTRLTVT.

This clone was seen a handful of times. The CDR3 DNA reads as TGTGCCAGCAGCTTAGGCCGGGCGACAAGGGCCCAGTACTTC. This encodes CASSLGRATRAQYF. The V call is TRBV13, the J call TRBJ2-5; no reliable D call. Trimming cost V 0 bases and J 9 bases, with 14 bases left between them. CDR1 is PRHDT and CDR2 is FYEKMQ in the germline V gene (reference sequence). This CDR3 spans 14 amino acids.

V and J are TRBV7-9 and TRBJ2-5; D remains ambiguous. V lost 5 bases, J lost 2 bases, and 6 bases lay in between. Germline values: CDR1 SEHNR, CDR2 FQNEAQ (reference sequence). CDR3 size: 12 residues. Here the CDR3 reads CASSVSQETQYF. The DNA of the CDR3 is TGTGCCAGCAGCGTATCGCAAGAGACCCAGTACTTC.

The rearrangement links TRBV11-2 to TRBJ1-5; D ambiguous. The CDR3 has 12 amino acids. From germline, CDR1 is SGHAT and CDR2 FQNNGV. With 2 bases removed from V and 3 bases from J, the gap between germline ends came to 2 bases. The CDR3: CASSLTNQPQHF. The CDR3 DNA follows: TGTGCCAGCAGCTTAACCAATCAGCCCCAGCATTTT.

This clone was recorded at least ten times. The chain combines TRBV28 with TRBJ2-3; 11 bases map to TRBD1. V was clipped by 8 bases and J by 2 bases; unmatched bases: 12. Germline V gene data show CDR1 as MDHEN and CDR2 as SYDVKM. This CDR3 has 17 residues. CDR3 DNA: TGTGCCAGCCTAACCGCCGGGACAGGGGGTACCACAGATACGCAGTATTTT. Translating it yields CASLTAGTGGTTDTQYF.

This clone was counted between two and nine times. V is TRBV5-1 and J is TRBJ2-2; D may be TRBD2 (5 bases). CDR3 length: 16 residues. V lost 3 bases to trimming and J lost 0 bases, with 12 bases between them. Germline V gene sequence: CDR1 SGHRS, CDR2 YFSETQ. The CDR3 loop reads CASSYHSGANTGELFF. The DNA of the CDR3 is TGCGCCAGCAGCTATCATTCCGGGGCGAACACCGGGGAGCTGTTTTTT.

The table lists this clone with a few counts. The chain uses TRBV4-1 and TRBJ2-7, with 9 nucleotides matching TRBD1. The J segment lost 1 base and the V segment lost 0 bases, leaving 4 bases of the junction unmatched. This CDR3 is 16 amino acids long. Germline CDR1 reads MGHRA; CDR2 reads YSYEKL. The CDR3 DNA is TGCGCCAGCAGCCAAGACCCGGGACAGGGTTCCTACGAGCAGTACTTC. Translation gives CASSQDPGQGSYEQYF.

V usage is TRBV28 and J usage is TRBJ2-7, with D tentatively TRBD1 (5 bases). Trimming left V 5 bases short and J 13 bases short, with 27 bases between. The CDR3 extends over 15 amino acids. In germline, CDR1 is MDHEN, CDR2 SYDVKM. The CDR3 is CASSPPVLGANWQYF. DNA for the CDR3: TGTGCCAGCAGTCCCCCGGTGTTAGGGGCGAATTGGCAATACTTC.

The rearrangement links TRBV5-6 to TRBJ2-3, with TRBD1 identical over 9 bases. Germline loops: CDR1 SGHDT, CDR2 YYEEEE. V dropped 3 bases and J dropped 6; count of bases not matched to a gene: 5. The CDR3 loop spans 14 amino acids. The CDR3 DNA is TGTGCCAGCAGCTCGAACAGGGGGCGGGATACGCAGTATTTT. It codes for CASSSNRGRDTQYF.

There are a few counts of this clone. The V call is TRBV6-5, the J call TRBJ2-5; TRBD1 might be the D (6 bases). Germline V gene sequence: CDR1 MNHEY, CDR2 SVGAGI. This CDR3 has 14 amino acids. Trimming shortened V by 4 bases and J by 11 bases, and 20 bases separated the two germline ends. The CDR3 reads CASSSDRVGFAQYF. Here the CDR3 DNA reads TGTGCCAGCAGTTCGGACAGAGTAGGTTTCGCGCAGTACTTC.

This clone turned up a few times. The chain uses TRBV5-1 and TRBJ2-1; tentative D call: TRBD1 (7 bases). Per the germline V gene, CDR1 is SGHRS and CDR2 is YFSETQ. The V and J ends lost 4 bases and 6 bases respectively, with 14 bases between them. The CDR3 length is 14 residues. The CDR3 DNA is TGCGCCAGCAGCGCGGGACAGCAGGCCAATGAGCAGTTCTTC. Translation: CASSAGQQANEQFF. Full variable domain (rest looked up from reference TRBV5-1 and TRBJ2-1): KAGVTQTPRYLIKTRGQQVTLSCSPISGHRSVSWYQQTPGQGLQFLFEYFSETQRNKGNFPGRFSGRQFSNSRSEMNVSTLELGDSALYLCASSAGQQANEQFFGPGTRLTVL.

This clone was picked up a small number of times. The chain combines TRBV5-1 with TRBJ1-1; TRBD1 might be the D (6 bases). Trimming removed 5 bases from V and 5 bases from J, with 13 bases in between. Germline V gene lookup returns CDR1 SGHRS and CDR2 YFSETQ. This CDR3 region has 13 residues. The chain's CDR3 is CASRSTGSTEAFF. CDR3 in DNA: TGCGCCAGCAGGTCTACAGGGAGTACTGAAGCTTTCTTT.